This T cell receptor (beta chain) was sequenced during a study of beta chain features in type 1 diabetes. Study-level findings and limits: Small HLA sub-analyses could not settle whether HLA shapes TCRB rearrangement. Moderate yet significant TCRB CDR3 shortening was seen in Type 1 diabetes patients in all four CD4+ subsets.

This clone has just a few counts. What it binds is not known. Sequencing targeted expressed TCRB transcripts, as all isolated RNA had been reverse transcribed. Sequenced by immunoSEQ multiplex PCR; TCRdb stores in-frame clones only, minus some. The sample lists hundreds of thousands of clones; around an eighth were seen once. Approximately 110 mL of blood, on average, came from one heparinised draw per donor. A sort by CD45RO/CCR7/CD25/CD127/CD95/CD27 yielded CD4+ naive, central memory, regulatory and stem cell-like memory cells. This TCR was recovered from a young man with type 1 diabetes. Sequences were obtained from naive CD4+ T cells from blood.

CDR3 sequence: CASLQGSYGYTF. CDR3 bases: TGTGCCAGCCTACAGGGAAGCTATGGCTACACCTTC. This sequence joins TRBV19 and TRBJ1-2; D is perhaps TRBD1 (6 bases). V lost 9 bases and J lost 4, with 12 bases in between. CDR3 length equals 12 residues. Germline CDR1 and CDR2: LNHDA and SQIVND (reference sequence).